The subject of this entry is one T cell receptor (beta chain). The CDR3 spans 12 residues. Germline lookup yields CDR1 MNHEY and CDR2 SVGAGI. J lost 3 bases, V lost 7 bases, and 3 bases had no gene match. This record comes from a study of blood T cell repertoires in COVID-19. Only in-frame clones appear in the TCRdb table, and some are missing; sequencing was by immunoSEQ multiplex PCR. The table lists 200,000 to 250,000 clones, roughly 84% of them singletons. This sequence originates from a woman aged 45-59 years with acute or convalescent COVID-19. Sequencing was carried out using peripheral blood. This sequence joins TRBV6-5 and TRBJ2-7; 7 bases are a match to TRBD2. The CDR3 coding sequence is TGTGCCAGCACTGGGGGGGTCTACGAGCAGTACTTC. It is translated as CASTGGVYEQYF.